This TCR beta chain was captured in a study of shared clonotypes between healthy human individuals. Across the whole study: Plates per donor: three CD4 naive, three CD4 memory, two CD8 naive, one CD8 memory. Study-wide points: Estimated richness values were generally larger in naive subsets than in memory subsets.

Naive CD8 cells lacked CD45RO and underwent positive selection for CCR7, leaving out terminally differentiated effector memory CD45RA+ cells. The donors, healthy adults who were HIV-negative, had experienced no recent acute infections or vaccinations. Per germline, CDR1 KGHSH and CDR2 LQKENI. The CDR3 covers 14 residues. Trimming took 6 bases from V and 8 from J; bases not matched to a gene: 8. Turning to this clone: Its target is unknown.

Clones were read by immunoSEQ multiplex PCR, and TCRdb kept only the in-frame ones, dropping some. The sample contains 2 million or so clones, less than 95% of which appear only once. The clonotype originates from a man aged 18 to 35 in good health. The chain recombines TRBV18 with TRBJ1-1, with TRBD1 identical over 11 bases. Material for sequencing was naive CD8+ T cells sorted from blood. For the CDR3, the DNA is TGTGCCAGCTCGCGATCTGGACAGGGGGCGGAAGCTTTCTTT. This gives the protein CASSRSGQGAEAFF. The complete variable domain, with remaining parts taken from reference TRBV18 and TRBJ1-1, reads NAGVMQNPRHLVRRRGQEARLRCSPMKGHSHVYWYRQLPEEGLKFMVYLQKENIIDESGMPKERFSAEFPKEGPSILRIQQVVRGDSAAYFCASSRSGQGAEAFFGQGTRLTVV.